This T cell receptor (beta chain) was retrieved from a study of blood T cell repertoires in COVID-19. Study-level information: The United States, Italy and Spain provided the acute and convalescent COVID-19 samples. T cells, B-cell-depleted T cells, or PBMCs provided the cDNA or gDNA that served as material.

Per the original methods: Cell counts per sample came from amplifying reference gene primers. The data were produced by immunoSEQ multiplex PCR, yet TCRdb's version contains in-frame clones alone and is incomplete. V and J calls plus clone size are reproduced from that table; the DNA served to infer D and trimming. The sample includes around 50,000 clones, about 82% of them seen just once. Germline loops: CDR1 MNHEY, CDR2 SMNVEV (reference sequence). Trimming took 5 bases from V and 11 from J, leaving 13 bases between them. The CDR3 is 13 residues long. This receptor was identified in a woman aged 80 or over with acute or convalescent COVID-19. The sample consisted of peripheral blood. This chain links TRBV27 with TRBJ1-6; no clear D. The CDR3 protein is CASSPRPSAPLHF. The CDR3 DNA is TGTGCCAGCAGTCCCAGGCCATCCGCACCCCTCCACTTT.